This T cell receptor beta chain is drawn from a study of T cell repertoires in cytomegalovirus infection. Study in general: In public TCR beta signatures, there were indications of both CMV infection and matching HLA type.

This CDR3 contains 16 residues. The germline V gene encodes CDR1 SQVTM and CDR2 ANQGSEA. With V trimmed by 3 bases and J by 8 bases, 14 bases remained unmatched. Notes on the study in general: Dominating the ex vivo response were HLA-C-restricted CMV-specific TCR beta clonotypes. Summed frequency of public TCR beta families distinguished CMV carriers with the relevant HLA.

TCRdb called the reads again in MiXCR, with one record for every CDR3 protein. This table holds over 90,000 distinct CDR3 sequences, 15% to 20% found once. As regards this clonotype: What it binds is not known.

Sequencing input: PBMCs. The sequence came from a human donor in good health (CMV status not recorded). Some clones in this sample may be carry-over from other donors' samples. The chain employs TRBV29-1 and TRBJ2-1; the match to TRBD1 covers 9 bases. The CDR3 is CSVEGPPGQGRDEQFF. DNA of the CDR3: TGCAGCGTTGAGGGGCCTCCGGGACAGGGACGGGATGAGCAGTTCTTC.